This TCR beta chain was identified in a study of blood T cell repertoires in COVID-19. Study in general: The United States, Italy and Spain provided the acute and convalescent COVID-19 samples. T cells, B-cell-depleted T cells, or PBMCs supplied cDNA or gDNA.

The germline V gene encodes CDR1 SEHNR and CDR2 FQNEAQ (reference sequence). CDR3 length equals 15 residues. V shed 7 bases and J 5 bases; nucleotides not matched to a gene: 11. Authors' processing steps: Estimation of nucleated cell counts was performed using reference gene primer amplification. Sequenced by immunoSEQ multiplex PCR; TCRdb stores in-frame clones only, minus some. The V and J calls and clone size come from that table; D and trimming were worked out from the DNA. Among around 100,000 clones, about 90% were seen once, and the ten largest hold about 3%. This TCR was sampled from a human donor in a cohort sampled during active COVID-19. The specimen was peripheral blood. V and J are TRBV7-9 and TRBJ2-1; TRBD1 matches 7 bases. CDR3 loop: CASIRGGPRNNEQFF. The CDR3 region has the DNA TGTGCCAGCATTAGAGGGGGCCCGAGGAACAATGAGCAGTTCTTC.